The 3 T cell receptor beta chains listed next were all sequenced from one sample in a study. Using its own MiXCR run on the reads, TCRdb lists one record per CDR3 protein. Of about 3,500 distinct CDR3 sequences in the sample, over 7.5% were seen once. Sequenced material: CD4+ T cells from synovial fluid. The receptor set was obtained from a human donor with rheumatoid arthritis.

This clonotype qualifies as medium-sized. CDR3 amino acids: CASSFGQGLTGELFF. CDR3 in DNA: TGTGCCAGCAGTTTCGGACAGGGACTAACCGGGGAGCTGTTTTTT. This chain links TRBV12-3 or TRBV12-4 with TRBJ2-2; tentative D call: TRBD1 (8 bases). The CDR3 covers 15 residues. The V and J ends lost 3 bases and 5 bases respectively, with 13 bases between them.

This clonotype is labeled medium-sized. This chain links TRBV25-1 with TRBJ1-4; TRBD1 is a possible D gene (5 bases). Germline lookup yields CDR1 MGHDK and CDR2 SYGVNS. The CDR3 contains 15 residues. Deletions cut 6 bases from V and 3 bases from J, with 14 bases between. CDR3 DNA sequence: TGTGCCAGCAGCGACCAGGGAGCGGCTAATGAAAAACTGTTTTTT. It yields the protein CASSDQGAANEKLFF.

This clonotype is labeled medium-sized. The V call is TRBV4-2, the J call TRBJ2-7, with TRBD1 matching over 7 bases. The CDR3 consists of 16 residues. The germline gives CDR1 LGHNA, CDR2 YNFKEQ. The V segment lost 1 base and the J segment 3 bases; nucleotides outside the gene matches: 9. The CDR3 reads CASSQVYRGTHYEQYF. In nucleotides, the CDR3 is TGTGCCAGCAGCCAAGTTTACAGGGGAACCCACTACGAGCAGTACTTC.